One and the same sample provided the 17 T cell receptor beta chains below, sequenced in a study of blood T cell repertoires in COVID-19. TCRdb keeps only in-frame clones here, not all; method: immunoSEQ multiplex PCR. The sample has over 450,000 clones; nearly 90% are singletons. The sequenced material came from peripheral blood. Every receptor here comes from a man aged 18 to 35 with COVID-19, enrolled during active disease.

This sequence joins TRBV5-1 and TRBJ2-2, with unresolved D. The length of the CDR3 is 13 residues. Between the trimmed V and J ends, which lost 3 bases and 6 bases, there was a span of 9 bases. Germline V gene data show CDR1 as SGHRS and CDR2 as YFSETQ. The CDR3 is CASSSGLPGELFF. The CDR3 region has the DNA TGCGCCAGCAGCTCCGGTCTACCCGGGGAGCTGTTTTTT. The full variable domain, its missing parts supplied by reference TRBV5-1 and TRBJ2-2, is KAGVTQTPRYLIKTRGQQVTLSCSPISGHRSVSWYQQTPGQGLQFLFEYFSETQRNKGNFPGRFSGRQFSNSRSEMNVSTLELGDSALYLCASSSGLPGELFFGEGSRLTVL.

The rearrangement joins TRBV7-2 to TRBJ2-5; 10 positions agree with TRBD1. The junction had 7 bases not matched to a gene; V was cut back by 5 bases and J by 1 base. Germline values: CDR1 SGHTA, CDR2 FQGNSA. The CDR3 is 16 amino acids. CDR3 loop: CASSTGTGEGQETQYF. The CDR3 DNA sequence: TGTGCCAGCAGCACAGGGACAGGGGAGGGCCAAGAGACCCAGTACTTC.

This chain uses TRBV29-1 with TRBJ2-7; a possible D gene is TRBD2 (7 bases). This CDR3 comprises 13 residues. Per the germline V gene, CDR1 is SQVTM and CDR2 is ANQGSEA. Trimming stripped 4 bases from V and 2 bases from J, with 12 bases between. Here the CDR3 DNA reads TGCAGCGTTGTGAGGGGGGGAACCTACGAGCAGTACTTC. Translated, it gives CSVVRGGTYEQYF.

The chain joins TRBV29-1 to TRBJ2-7, with 10 bases aligning to TRBD2. Per germline, CDR1 SQVTM and CDR2 ANQGSEA. V lost 4 bases and J lost 3; bases outside the gene matches: 6. The CDR3 covers 14 residues. The CDR3 DNA follows: TGCAGCGTTGGAGATGGGACTAGCGTCTACGAGCAGTACTTC. Its translation: CSVGDGTSVYEQYF.

The rearrangement uses TRBV5-4 and TRBJ1-4; D gene uncertain. Trimming removed 4 bases at V and 5 bases at J, with 15 bases between. Germline V gives CDR1 SGHNT, CDR2 YYREEE (reference sequence). CDR3 length: 15 amino acids. CDR3 sequence: CASSPIGEPNEKLFF. The CDR3 nucleotides are TGTGCCAGCAGCCCGATCGGGGAACCGAATGAAAAACTGTTTTTT.

The rearrangement joins TRBV12-5 to TRBJ1-2; no firm D call. The ends were cut back, 1 base at V and 6 bases at J, with 18 bases in the middle. The CDR3 is 16 residues long. Per germline, CDR1 LGHNT and CDR2 FRNRAP. DNA for the CDR3: TGTGCTAGTGGTTTGGCCCTTGGCTCTCAGAGGGATGGCTACACCTTC. Translating gives CASGLALGSQRDGYTF.

This rearrangement joins TRBV27 to TRBJ2-2, with unresolved D. The CDR3 is 14 residues long. Germline values: CDR1 MNHEY, CDR2 SMNVEV (reference sequence). Trimming pared 5 bases from V and 6 bases from J, leaving 13 bases between. CDR3 amino acids: CASSRVQSAGELFF. The CDR3 DNA reads as TGTGCCAGCAGTCGGGTGCAGTCCGCCGGGGAGCTGTTTTTT.

This chain uses TRBV11-2 with TRBJ2-1; 12 positions match TRBD2. V gave up 6 bases and J gave up 7 bases; unmatched junction bases: 10. The CDR3 consists of 16 residues. CDR1 is SGHAT, CDR2 FQNNGV, per germline. As DNA, the CDR3 is TGTGCCAGCAGAAAGTCGGCTAGCGGGAGGGAAAATGAGCAGTTCTTC. Translating it yields CASRKSASGRENEQFF.

CDR3 in DNA: TGTGCCAGCAGCGTAGCGGGGGTGAACACCGGGGAGCTGTTTTTT. Its translation: CASSVAGVNTGELFF. The chain links TRBV9 to TRBJ2-2, with D tentatively TRBD2 (6 bases). Trimming cost V 0 bases and J 1 base, with 7 bases left between them. Germline V gives CDR1 SGDLS, CDR2 YYNGEE. CDR3 length equals 15 residues.

The chain combines TRBV15 with TRBJ2-7; 9 bases are shared with TRBD1. Germline CDR1 and CDR2: LNHNV and YYDKDF (reference sequence). This CDR3 is 16 amino acids long. With 1 base clipped from V and 3 bases from J, the junction kept 7 bases outside the gene matches. The CDR3 DNA sequence: TGTGCCACCAGCAGAGGAGGCACAGGGGGCGTCTACGAGCAGTACTTC. Its translation is CATSRGGTGGVYEQYF.

CDR3: CASGSTDRGLNGELFF. The CDR3 coding sequence is TGTGCTAGTGGTTCTACAGACAGGGGGCTCAACGGGGAGCTGTTTTTT. The chain carries TRBV12-5 and TRBJ2-2, with 10 nucleotides matching TRBD1. The trim removed 4 bases at V and 7 bases at J, leaving 9 bases unmatched. Germline assignment: CDR1 LGHNT and CDR2 FRNRAP. The CDR3 runs to 16 residues.

The V call is TRBV10-3, the J call TRBJ2-7; perhaps TRBD1 as D (6 bases). Germline loops: CDR1 ENHRY, CDR2 SYGVKD. The CDR3 contains 15 residues. V lost 9 bases to trimming and J lost 0 bases, with 18 bases between them. The CDR3 protein is CAIQSDRWPSYEQYF. The CDR3 DNA reads as TGTGCCATACAGTCCGACAGGTGGCCCTCCTACGAGCAGTACTTC.

CDR3 amino acids: CASSRWTDEETQYF. The DNA for the CDR3 is TGTGCCAGTAGTCGCTGGACTGATGAAGAGACCCAGTACTTC. The rearrangement joins TRBV19 to TRBJ2-5; D possibly corresponds to TRBD2 (5 bases). Trimming removed 5 bases from V and 3 bases from J, with 13 bases in between. The CDR3 has 14 amino acids. Looked up from germline, CDR1 is LNHDA and CDR2 is SQIVND (reference sequence).

This chain connects TRBV19 to TRBJ2-1, with D maybe TRBD2 (6 bases). Germline lookup yields CDR1 LNHDA and CDR2 SQIVND (reference sequence). Trimming shortened V by 6 bases and J by 10 bases, and 16 bases separated the two germline ends. The CDR3 runs 13 residues. The CDR3 DNA reads as TGTGCCAGTAGCCCGAAGGAGGGCCTAGAGCAGTTCTTC. Its translation is CASSPKEGLEQFF.

The chain couples TRBV21-1 to TRBJ2-1; the table's TRBD2 call for D was not verified on the DNA. TRBV21-1 is termed a pseudogene. The CDR3 is made up of 15 amino acids. CDR3 coding DNA: TGTGCCAGCAGCTTCTGCGCTAGCGGGGTGAATGAGCAGTTCTTC. Amino acid sequence: CASSFCASGVNEQFF.

V gene TRBV11-3 combines with J gene TRBJ2-7; TRBD1 aligns across 11 bases. The germline CDR1 and CDR2 sequences are SGHNT and YENEEA. The length of the CDR3 is 15 residues. V was pared by 8 bases and J by 5 bases, with 11 bases of the junction left unmatched. DNA of the CDR3: TGTGCCAGCGCTCAGGTTTGGACAGGGGGCAACGAGCAGTACTTC. As protein: CASAQVWTGGNEQYF.

Notes on this clone: A read error may account for a junction end that differs from germline. The V gene is TRBV10-2, the J gene TRBJ2-7, with 9 bases identical to TRBD1. Germline CDR1 reads WSHSY; CDR2 reads SAAADI. This CDR3 has 11 residues. For the CDR3, the DNA is TGCGCCAGCAGGGGAGGGGGGACAGGGTCCTTC. This codes for CASRGGGTGSF.